These T cell receptor beta chains were read from a single sample in a study of blood T cell repertoires in COVID-19. TCRdb's table, derived via immunoSEQ multiplex PCR, lists solely in-frame clones and lacks some. The sample lists a few hundred thousand clones, roughly 87% seen once, with 0.7% in the top ten. The sequenced sample consisted of peripheral blood. The receptors originated from a human donor in a cohort sampled during active COVID-19. Both conserved end residues are part of each CDR3.

j_call v_call cdr3_aa
TRBJ2-7 TRBV15 CATSRDGGSYEQYF
TRBJ1-2 TRBV27 CASSFSGAANWYGYTF
TRBJ1-2 TRBV30 CAWSVLQEAGYTF
TRBJ1-3 TRBV7-3 CASSPFPGNTIYF
TRBJ2-5 TRBV9 CASSVVPYQETQYF
TRBJ2-6 TRBV7-9 CASSLRGSGANVLTF
TRBJ2-1 TRBV4-3 CASSQDISYNEQFF
TRBJ2-1 TRBV7-3 CASSPSPVLAGGGGEQFF
TRBJ2-1 TRBV15 CATKEKGAHEQFF
TRBJ2-1 TRBV11-2 CASSLLAGGVGNEQFF
TRBJ1-1 TRBV12-3/TRBV12-4 CASSRRSSEAFF
TRBJ2-1 TRBV18 CASSPSVQTSAGGIREQFF
TRBJ1-2 TRBV19 CASTIGGAGTYGYTF
TRBJ1-2 TRBV5-1 CASNTGTNSNYGYTF
TRBJ1-2 TRBV12-3/TRBV12-4 CASSLGGVYGYTF
TRBJ2-7 TRBV7-2 CASSFRPGSYEQYF
TRBJ1-4 TRBV14 CASSQLATGGEKLFF
TRBJ2-7 TRBV6-5 CASSSSGRSYEQYF
TRBJ2-7 TRBV21-1 CASSQPTLYYEQYF
TRBJ2-7 TRBV3-1/TRBV3-2 CASRYGTSGGGEQYF
TRBJ2-7 TRBV30 CAWSEGAANEQYF
TRBJ2-7 TRBV6-5 CASRSTSGHYEQYF
TRBJ1-2 TRBV4-2 CASSPGQGDGYTF
TRBJ1-2 TRBV7-2 CASSLSGPNYGYTF
TRBJ1-4 TRBV9 CASSGRTGGIATNEKLFF
TRBJ2-7 TRBV5-1 CASSLVGTVYEQYF
TRBJ2-7 TRBV11-2 CASSLYAGAPLEEQYF
TRBJ2-7 TRBV7-2 CASSFGGVGEQYF
TRBJ1-3 TRBV12-5 CASGFEPVQGLGNTIYF
TRBJ2-7 TRBV9 CASSGLKASGGPYEQYF
TRBJ1-1 TRBV13 CASSLGDRNTEAFF
TRBJ2-7 TRBV3-1/TRBV3-2 CASSQVIITGTSGYEQYF
TRBJ2-7 TRBV6-1 CASSEEVGRTYEQYF
TRBJ1-2 TRBV7-9 CASSSSPGPYGYTF
TRBJ1-1 TRBV3-1/TRBV3-2 CASSQVLRLNTEAFF
TRBJ1-5 TRBV27 CASSPFSGDRYQPQHF
TRBJ2-7 TRBV21-1 CASSRGDSSGEQYF
TRBJ1-1 TRBV6-6 CASSTPGQLMNTEAFF
TRBJ1-1 TRBV6-5 CASRRTVRGAEAFF
TRBJ1-4 TRBV14 CASSVMRQGSGKLFF
TRBJ2-5 TRBV9 CASSALVAGKTQYF
TRBJ1-4 TRBV2 CASSSDREGGNEKLFF
TRBJ2-3 TRBV15 CATSRGLGRSTDTQYF
TRBJ2-7 TRBV7-2 CASSPAGEQYF
TRBJ2-7 TRBV6-2/TRBV6-3 CASSEWLAGASYEQYF
TRBJ1-1 TRBV9 CASSVGQKNTEAFF
TRBJ2-5 TRBV19 CASSGGAFQETQYF
TRBJ2-7 TRBV6-2/TRBV6-3 CASSYDGGRPSEQYF
TRBJ1-2 TRBV18 CASSLITGTGDYGYTF
TRBJ2-1 TRBV20-1 CSASDRDYNEQFF
TRBJ1-1 TRBV18 CASSPGTGVEAFF